This entry lists 19 T cell receptor beta chains sequenced from one sample in a study of PD-L1 blockade in urothelial cancer. TCRdb's table, derived via immunoSEQ multiplex PCR, lists solely in-frame clones and lacks some. Here the sample spans fewer than 40,000 clones, approximately 87% being singletons. The source material was PBMCs, sampled around atezolizumab (anti-PD-L1) treatment. These receptor sequences come from a man aged 45-65 years with urothelial cancer.

This clone was seen only a few times. The V gene is TRBV10-3, the J gene TRBJ1-5; D ambiguous. The CDR3 length is 14 residues. Per germline, CDR1 ENHRY and CDR2 SYGVKD. Trimming removed 0 bases at V and 4 bases at J, with 7 bases between. As DNA, the CDR3 is TGTGCCATCAGTGAGTCGTTCGGGAATCAGCCCCAGCATTTT. Translation: CAISESFGNQPQHF.

CDR3 residues: CASSRRAGGPDTQYF. The CDR3 DNA sequence: TGTGCCAGTAGTCGGAGGGCGGGAGGTCCAGATACGCAGTATTTT. This rearrangement joins TRBV19 to TRBJ2-3; TRBD2 matches at 8 bases. Trimming took 5 bases from V and 4 from J; bases not matched to a gene: 8. The germline gives CDR1 LNHDA, CDR2 SQIVND (reference sequence). The length of the CDR3 is 15 residues.

The chain joins TRBV25-1 to TRBJ1-2, with D perhaps matching TRBD1 (6 bases). Trimming stripped 3 bases from V and 3 bases from J, with 8 bases between. CDR3 length: 13 amino acids. Looked up from germline, CDR1 is MGHDK and CDR2 is SYGVNS. This chain's CDR3 is CASSEQGYYGYTF. Written as DNA, the CDR3 is TGTGCCAGCAGTGAGCAGGGGTACTATGGCTACACCTTC.

CDR3 residues: CASRSPGFSPLHF. For the CDR3, the DNA is TGTGCCAGCAGAAGCCCTGGTTTTTCACCCCTCCACTTT. V is TRBV6-5 and J is TRBJ1-6; D is uncertain. In germline, CDR1 is MNHEY, CDR2 SVGAGI. The length of the CDR3 is 13 residues. The V end lost 6 bases, the J end lost 9 bases, and 12 bases lay between the germline ends.

The rearrangement joins TRBV7-9 to TRBJ2-1, with TRBD2 identical over 9 bases. With V trimmed by 5 bases and J by 6 bases, 8 bases remained unmatched. CDR1 and CDR2 from the germline V gene are SEHNR and FQNEAQ (reference sequence). The CDR3 runs to 15 residues. The CDR3: CASSQLAGMSNEQFF. The CDR3 nucleotides read TGTGCCAGCAGCCAGCTAGCGGGGATGAGCAATGAGCAGTTCTTC.

V usage is TRBV19 and J usage is TRBJ1-5; 8 bases agree with TRBD1. Per the germline V gene, CDR1 is LNHDA and CDR2 is SQIVND (reference sequence). CDR3 length: 15 amino acids. Trimming cost V 6 bases and J 1 base; bases outside gene matches: 5. The CDR3 loop reads CASRRTGGSNQPQHF. As DNA, the CDR3 is TGTGCCAGTAGAAGAACAGGGGGGAGCAATCAGCCCCAGCATTTT.

Here the CDR3 reads CASGLDSGYTF. CDR3 nucleotides: TGTGCTAGTGGTTTGGATAGTGGCTACACCTTC. V and J are TRBV12-5 and TRBJ1-2; D call uncertain. Trimming took 1 base from V and 7 from J, leaving 4 bases between them. Germline values: CDR1 LGHNT, CDR2 FRNRAP. The CDR3 is 11 residues long. The full variable domain, in which reference TRBV12-5 and TRBJ1-2 provide the parts outside the CDR3, is DARVTQTPRHKVTEMGQEVTMRCQPILGHNTVFWYRQTMMQGLELLAYFRNRAPLDDSGMPKDRFSAEMPDATLATLKIQPSEPRDSAVYFCASGLDSGYTFGSGTRLTVV.

The chain is built from TRBV18 and TRBJ2-5, with 9 bases fitting TRBD1. With V trimmed by 2 bases and J by 1 base, 2 bases remained unmatched. Germline V lookup: CDR1 KGHSH, CDR2 LQKENI. The CDR3 extends over 15 amino acids. CDR3 nucleotides: TGTGCCAGCTCACCAGAGACAGGGGGCCAAGAGACCCAGTACTTC. Translating it yields CASSPETGGQETQYF.

This rearrangement joins TRBV9 to TRBJ1-2; D unresolved. The germline V and J ends were trimmed by 4 bases and 8 bases, with 3 bases remaining between them. Germline V gene sequence: CDR1 SGDLS, CDR2 YYNGEE. This CDR3 contains 9 residues. The CDR3: CASSPGYTF. CDR3 coding DNA: TGTGCCAGCAGCCCGGGCTACACCTTC.

This clone was recorded only once. This chain's CDR3 is CASSLNIDEQYF. As DNA, the CDR3 is TGTGCCAGCAGCCTCAACATCGACGAGCAGTACTTC. The chain recombines TRBV7-8 with TRBJ2-7; the D is unclear. CDR3 size: 12 residues. CDR1 and CDR2 (germline): SGHVS, FQNEAQ. Between the trimmed V and J ends, which lost 5 bases and 5 bases, there was a span of 10 bases.

This clone came up a few times. This chain uses TRBV6-5 with TRBJ1-2; 7 bases line up with TRBD1. The CDR3 spans 14 residues. The V segment lost 6 bases and the J segment 8 bases; nucleotides outside the gene matches: 12. The germline CDR1 and CDR2 sequences are MNHEY and SVGAGI. In DNA form, the CDR3 reads TGTGCCAGCAGCTCGGACAGGCCGAGTCACGGCTACACCTTC. Amino acids: CASSSDRPSHGYTF.

The rearrangement joins TRBV19 to TRBJ2-7; 8 positions match TRBD2. CDR3 size: 14 residues. Germline V gene sequence: CDR1 LNHDA, CDR2 SQIVND (reference sequence). With V trimmed by 6 bases and J by 1 base, 5 bases remained unmatched. The CDR3 reads CASSTTSVSYEQYF. The CDR3 DNA follows: TGTGCCAGTAGCACGACTAGCGTATCCTACGAGCAGTACTTC.

The V and J genes are TRBV7-9 and TRBJ2-1; D is undetermined. Germline loops: CDR1 SEHNR, CDR2 FQNEAQ (reference sequence). Trimming stripped 3 bases from V and 7 bases from J, with 13 bases between. This CDR3 has 14 amino acids. The CDR3 sequence: CASSFANPSNEQFF. The CDR3 region has the DNA TGTGCCAGCAGCTTTGCTAACCCCTCGAATGAGCAGTTCTTC.

This clone has just one count. The gene calls are TRBV5-8 and TRBJ2-2; D is undetermined. Per the germline V gene, CDR1 is SGHTS and CDR2 is YDEGEE. This CDR3 region has 14 residues. V gave up 0 bases and J gave up 1 base, with 4 bases separating them. In DNA form, the CDR3 reads TGTGCCAGCAGCTTGGGACAGAACACCGGGGAGCTGTTTTTT. Residues: CASSLGQNTGELFF.

The chain has TRBV5-4 and TRBJ2-2; the match to TRBD2 covers 7 bases. The V and J ends lost 3 bases and 3 bases, in that order; junction bases with no gene match: 5. This CDR3 spans 15 amino acids. The V gene's germline CDR1 is SGHNT and CDR2 YYREEE (reference sequence). The CDR3 DNA is TGTGCCAGCAGCTCCGGGAGGCCCGACACCGGGGAGCTGTTTTTT. It encodes CASSSGRPDTGELFF. The full variable domain, rest sourced from reference TRBV5-4 and TRBJ2-2, is ETGVTQSPTHLIKTRGQQVTLRCSSQSGHNTVSWYQQALGQGPQFIFQYYREEENGRGNFPPRFSGLQFPNYSSELNVNALELDDSALYLCASSSGRPDTGELFFGEGSRLTVL.

The chain combines TRBV6-5 with TRBJ1-2, with 8 positions matching TRBD1. CDR1 and CDR2 (germline): MNHEY, SVGAGI. The CDR3 extends over 15 amino acids. V trimming: 5 bases; J trimming: 4 bases; junction bases outside the gene matches: 9. CDR3 loop: CASSQQGGGPYGYTF. The CDR3 DNA sequence: TGTGCCAGCAGTCAACAGGGGGGGGGCCCCTATGGCTACACCTTC.

V and J are TRBV6-1 and TRBJ1-1; TRBD1 is a possible D gene (5 bases). There are 12 residues in the CDR3. The germline V and J ends were trimmed by 4 bases and 6 bases, with 9 bases remaining between them. Germline values: CDR1 MNHNS, CDR2 SASEGT. This chain's CDR3 is CASSVGLPEAFF. CDR3 DNA: TGTGCCAGCAGTGTGGGACTACCTGAAGCTTTCTTT.

This clone was counted a few times. This sequence joins TRBV11-2 and TRBJ2-2; 9 positions match TRBD2. J gave up 7 bases and V 0 bases, and 6 bases lay outside the gene matches. This CDR3 has 16 residues. CDR1 SGHAT and CDR2 FQNNGV come from the germline V gene. The CDR3 DNA is TGTGCCAGCAGCTTAGAGCGGGGGGGCCGGGTCGGGGAGCTGTTTTTT. This gives the protein CASSLERGGRVGELFF. The variable domain in full, with the rest retrieved from reference TRBV11-2 and TRBJ2-2, is EAGVAQSPRYKIIEKRQSVAFWCNPISGHATLYWYQQILGQGPKLLIQFQNNGVVDDSQLPKDRFSAERLKGVDSTLKIQPAKLEDSAVYLCASSLERGGRVGELFFGEGSRLTVL.

This clone appeared a few times. The genes are TRBV7-9 and TRBJ2-3; 9 nucleotides align to TRBD1. Trimming cost V 5 bases and J 3 bases; bases outside gene matches: 6. This CDR3 contains 15 residues. Looked up from germline, CDR1 is SEHNR and CDR2 is FQNEAQ (reference sequence). The CDR3 DNA sequence: TGTGCCAGCAGCGTGGGACAGGGTATAACAGATACGCAGTATTTT. Translation gives CASSVGQGITDTQYF.